The present T cell receptor (beta chain) was sequenced within a study of T cell responses to AZD1222 COVID-19 vaccine. Study summary: Pooling was applied to second doses at about 4 or about 12 weeks. Study-wide results and caveats: The sample set comprised mostly white British donors with more females, and clonal diversity was possibly underestimated. In all cases, repertoires were sampled only after the peak T cell response. Targeting of unmutated variant regions was reportedly seen in nearly half of spike-specific TCRs.

Measured with immunoSEQ multiplex PCR; TCRdb has only the in-frame clones, and not every one. The data contain more than 70,000 clones, about 90% of them singletons. V gave up 3 bases and J gave up 2 bases; unmatched junction bases: 3. CDR1 and CDR2 (germline): SGHRS, YFSETQ. CDR3 length equals 14 residues. In the case of this clone: Its antigen is not identified. A much bigger clone sits one base away, suggesting this may be a read error. Other DNA sequences in the sample encode the same CDR3.

The sequence was obtained from an adult in good health. This sequence joins TRBV5-1 and TRBJ1-2; 8 bases map to TRBD1. The sample in question was peripheral blood, obtained on day 0 of AZD1222 vaccination. In DNA form, the CDR3 reads TGCGCCAGCAGCTCAAGACAGGGGAACTATGGCTACACCTTC. It specifies CASSSRQGNYGYTF.